This T cell receptor (beta chain) was recorded in a study of post-analysis software for immune sequencing data (dated by TCRdb to the mid-2010s). About the full investigation: Relapsing-remitting, secondary progressive and progressive-relapsing multiple sclerosis were recorded as disease courses, and subtype annotation was lacking for some patients. A subset of samples was prepared in parallel using single-end sample barcoding, then pooled and co-amplified after Illumina adapter ligation. Patient repertoires were compared against around 10 previously published healthy control repertoires from donors aged roughly 6 to 28 years. Results the study describes overall, beyond this receptor: The control group was slightly older than the multiple sclerosis patient group. Strong co-clustering of samples prepared in the same batch was shown by direct clustering with F measure, prompting a batch-effect correction. Compared with controls, multiple sclerosis patients had significantly lower normalized Chao1 diversity, a finding suggesting substantial peripheral T-cell clonal expansion.

Library preparation used PCR. TCRdb lists the instrument as Illumina HiSeq 2500. Unique molecular identifiers were incorporated into TCR beta cDNA libraries to reduce PCR and sequencing biases. Per 1 to 10 million input T cells, roughly 0.5 million cDNA molecules were obtained, such that each molecule approximated one T cell. The same protocol used for the earlier healthy control dataset was applied to prepare and sequence the patient libraries. Samples belonging to the same batch were prepared together, multiplexed and sequenced on a shared HiSeq lane. The paper's processing steps were these. Raw barcoded reads were processed with MIGEC, discarding single-read molecular identifier groups before consensus assembly and CDR3 extraction. VDJtools was used for post-analysis of the clonotype tables, and diversity was normalized by down-sampling every dataset to the size of the smallest sample. To correct batch-related cross-sample contamination, repertoire overlap clustering matched CDR3 amino acid sequences but not nucleotide sequences. TCRdb's own reprocessing of the public reads used fastp at Q25 and MiXCR and kept productive beta chains. Entries are consolidated by CDR3 protein sequence, retaining the most common genes and DNA. These V and J calls derive from TCRdb rather than the authors' analysis. For this sample there are hundreds of thousands of distinct CDR3 sequences; approximately 30% appear just once. The top ten clones comprise around 0.56% of the sample.

To demonstrate the VDJtools post-analysis software, TCR beta repertoires were profiled from the peripheral blood of about 13 young patients with multiple sclerosis. The multiple sclerosis patients were children and adolescents ranging in age from about 6 to 17 years. On this clonotype: There is no known antigen for this receptor. No base-level quality is on record; no much larger clone is a single base apart.

Sample: blood. The receptor was derived from a girl under 18 with multiple sclerosis.

The DNA is as follows: TGTGCCACCAGTGATCTCAGGGACCGCTACAATGAGCAGTTCTTC. It is translated as CATSDLRDRYNEQFF. The chain is made from TRBV24-1 and TRBJ2-1; the D segment is perhaps TRBD1 or TRBD2, each sharing 5 matched bases. V is pared back by 3 bases and J by 3 bases, with 11 bases lying between the germline termini. From a lookup of the germline V gene, CDR1 and CDR2 are KGHDR and SFDVKD. From the cysteine through the phenylalanine, the CDR3 covers 15 amino acids. The kept DNA is CDR3 alone, 45 bases in frame from the first base.